A single sample is the source of the 21 T cell receptor beta chains below, sequenced in a study of blood T cell repertoires in COVID-19 (dated by TCRdb to about 2020). Receptors were amplified or captured by the immunoSEQ multiplex PCR assay. This is the immuneACCESS table as TCRdb keeps it, with only in-frame sequences that have V and J called. A part of the clones is gone; compared with another copy, unresolved V genes explain less than half, and the rest is unexplained. The sample contains about 92,000 clones, about three quarters of them found a single time. 7.5% to 9.5% of the sample goes to the ten largest clones. What was sequenced was peripheral blood. These receptors all come from a man aged 45-65 years who had recovered from COVID-19.

The rearrangement joins TRBV18 to TRBJ2-5, with D perhaps TRBD1 (6 bases). The CDR3 is 15 residues long. Per germline, CDR1 KGHSH and CDR2 LQKENI. The ends were cut back, 3 bases at V and 6 bases at J, with 17 bases in the middle. CDR3 region: CASSPLQGTGQTQYF. The CDR3 DNA reads as TGTGCCAGCTCACCTCTCCAGGGGACGGGACAGACCCAGTACTTC.

The J gene is TRBJ2-1, the V gene TRBV3-1 (or the pseudogene TRBV3-2), with 10 bases lining up with TRBD2. The V gene's germline CDR1 is LGHDT and CDR2 YNNKEL (reference sequence). The junction had 5 bases not matched to a gene; V was cut back by 2 bases and J by 7 bases. The CDR3 totals 15 residues. This chain's CDR3 is CASSQTAGGLNEQFF. CDR3 nucleotides: TGTGCCAGCAGCCAAACAGCGGGGGGGCTTAATGAGCAGTTCTTC.

This chain uses TRBV19 with TRBJ1-5; D is unclear. V lost 7 bases, J lost 4 bases, and 20 bases lay in between. Germline V CDR1 and CDR2: LNHDA, SQIVND (reference sequence). CDR3 size: 16 residues. For the CDR3, the DNA is TGTGCCAGTAAAGGAGGCAGCGTGATAGGAAATCAGCCCCAGCATTTT. It is translated as CASKGGSVIGNQPQHF.

The V gene is TRBV19, the J gene TRBJ2-2; D is perhaps TRBD2 (5 bases). This CDR3 is 14 amino acids long. The V gene lost 3 bases and the J gene lost 9 bases, with 14 bases spanning the gap. From germline, CDR1 is LNHDA and CDR2 SQIVND (reference sequence). The CDR3 protein is CASSIRQRLRELFF. DNA of the CDR3: TGTGCCAGTAGTATCCGTCAGCGGTTGAGGGAGCTGTTTTTT.

V is TRBV14 and J is TRBJ1-1, with D possibly being TRBD1 (5 bases). Germline CDR1 is SGHDN and CDR2 is FVKESK. Trimming pared 4 bases from V and 4 bases from J, leaving 16 bases between. The CDR3 runs 15 residues. In nucleotides, the CDR3 is TGTGCCAGCAGCCTCCACCGGGGGTCCGGCACTGAAGCTTTCTTT. It yields the protein CASSLHRGSGTEAFF.

The rearrangement uses TRBV18 and TRBJ2-5; 11 nucleotides agree with TRBD2. CDR3 length equals 16 residues. The V gene end was trimmed by 5 bases and the J gene end by 5 bases; junction bases not matched to a gene: 10. Germline CDR1 and CDR2: KGHSH and LQKENI. The CDR3 DNA sequence: TGTGCCAGCTCAAGCAGACTAGCGGGATATGGGGAGACCCAGTACTTC. As protein: CASSSRLAGYGETQYF.

The chain uses TRBV27 and TRBJ2-2; 10 bases are a match to TRBD2. This CDR3 has 16 residues. Germline CDR1 reads MNHEY; CDR2 reads SMNVEV (reference sequence). After removal of 0 bases from V and 8 bases from J, the junction contained 6 bases not matched to a gene. CDR3 region: CASSLSASGSSGELFF. In DNA form, the CDR3 reads TGTGCCAGCAGTTTATCCGCTAGCGGGAGTTCGGGGGAGCTGTTTTTT.

The chain combines TRBV4-2 with TRBJ1-5; D not resolved. V was shortened by 0 bases and J by 8 bases, with 11 bases between the two germline ends. This CDR3 has 14 amino acids. The germline V gene encodes CDR1 LGHNA and CDR2 YNFKEQ. For the CDR3, the DNA is TGTGCCAGCAGCCAAGATGTCGGTACGGAGCCCCAGCATTTT. Amino acids: CASSQDVGTEPQHF.

This chain links TRBV9 with TRBJ2-3; TRBD2 aligns across 14 bases. Germline-derived CDR1 and CDR2 are SGDLS and YYNGEE. This CDR3 spans 16 amino acids. With V trimmed by 4 bases and J by 3 bases, 4 bases remained unmatched. CDR3 bases: TGTGCCAGCAGCAACGGACTAGCGGGAGGAACAGATACGCAGTATTTT. As protein: CASSNGLAGGTDTQYF.

V usage is TRBV10-1 and J usage is TRBJ1-1; no firm D call. Germline V gene data show CDR1 as WNHNN and CDR2 as SYGVQD (reference sequence). Between the trimmed V and J ends, which lost 0 bases and 5 bases, there was a span of 10 bases. The CDR3 runs 14 residues. The CDR3 DNA reads TGCGCCAGCAGTGAGTCGAGCTCGGGGACTGAAGCTTTCTTT. Translation gives CASSESSSGTEAFF.

This clone was detected a few times. This chain links TRBV6-6 with TRBJ1-2, with 7 bases matching TRBD1. Germline CDR1 MNHNY, CDR2 SVGAGI (reference sequence). The CDR3 runs to 15 residues. V shed 4 bases, J shed 2 bases, and the junction held 7 bases outside the gene matches. CDR3 coding DNA: TGTGCCAGCAGTTTCCCGGGACAGCTAAACTATGGCTACACCTTC. Translated: CASSFPGQLNYGYTF.

V gene TRBV7-3 combines with J gene TRBJ2-1; D uncertain. V was trimmed by 0 bases and J by 0 bases, leaving 6 bases between them. Germline V lookup: CDR1 SGHTA, CDR2 FQGTGA. The CDR3 contains 15 residues. The CDR3 here is CASSLTPSSYNEQFF. The CDR3 coding sequence is TGTGCCAGCAGCTTAACCCCCAGCTCCTACAATGAGCAGTTCTTC.

This clone was seen just once. V is TRBV7-6 and J is TRBJ2-3; the D gene is possibly TRBD2 (7 bases). The germline V gene encodes CDR1 SGHVS and CDR2 FNYEAQ. CDR3 length: 16 residues. Between the trimmed V and J ends, which lost 2 bases and 1 base, there was a span of 13 bases. The CDR3 spells CASSLQLGGGTDTQYF. CDR3 nucleotide sequence: TGTGCCAGCAGCTTACAACTAGGGGGGGGCACAGATACGCAGTATTTT. Full variable domain (remainder filled in from reference TRBV7-6 and TRBJ2-3): GAGVSQSPRYKVTKRGQDVALRCDPISGHVSLYWYRQALGQGPEFLTYFNYEAQQDKSGLPNDRFSAERPEGSISTLTIQRTEQRDSAMYRCASSLQLGGGTDTQYFGPGTRLTVL.

In its sample, this clone was seen many times. The chain uses TRBV10-1 and TRBJ2-1; 9 nucleotides line up with TRBD2. V lost 3 bases to trimming and J lost 7 bases; unmatched junction nucleotides: 7. CDR3 length equals 15 residues. Germline CDR1 reads WNHNN; CDR2 reads SYGVQD (reference sequence). For the CDR3, the DNA is TGCGCCAGCAGTGAAGGCCTAGCGGGGAAAAATGAGCAGTTCTTC. Translating gives CASSEGLAGKNEQFF.

The rearrangement links TRBV24-1 to TRBJ1-5; 9 bases line up with TRBD1. The CDR3 runs to 12 residues. The germline V gene encodes CDR1 KGHDR and CDR2 SFDVKD. Trimming at V came to 9 bases and at J to 6 bases, leaving 2 bases not matched to a gene. CDR3: CATGTGSQPQHF. The CDR3 DNA is TGTGCCACCGGGACAGGGAGTCAGCCCCAGCATTTT.

The rearrangement uses TRBV6-5 and TRBJ1-1; 10 bases are a match to TRBD1. The CDR3 spans 16 residues. Germline V gene sequence: CDR1 MNHEY, CDR2 SVGAGI. With V trimmed by 4 bases and J by 10 bases, 15 bases remained unmatched. CDR3 sequence reads: CASSSSSGTGVLRAFF. In nucleotides, the CDR3 is TGTGCCAGCAGTTCAAGCTCCGGGACAGGGGTCTTGAGAGCTTTCTTT.

The V call is TRBV30, the J call TRBJ2-7; D is perhaps TRBD2 (6 bases). CDR3 size: 12 residues. V shed 3 bases and J shed 5 bases, with 11 bases lying between them. CDR1 and CDR2 (germline): GTSNPN, SVGIG (reference sequence). The CDR3 DNA reads as TGTGCCTGGAGCAACCGCGGGGACGAGCAGTACTTC. It translates to CAWSNRGDEQYF.

V gene TRBV5-1 combines with J gene TRBJ2-7; TRBD1 matches 8 bases. The germline V gene encodes CDR1 SGHRS and CDR2 YFSETQ. With V trimmed by 4 bases and J by 6 bases, 6 bases remained unmatched. This CDR3 region has 13 residues. The CDR3 nucleotides read TGCGCCAGCAGCAATCCACAGGGGGGCGAGCAGTACTTC. Amino acid sequence: CASSNPQGGEQYF. Looking up the rest from reference TRBV5-1 and TRBJ2-7 gives the full variable domain: KAGVTQTPRYLIKTRGQQVTLSCSPISGHRSVSWYQQTPGQGLQFLFEYFSETQRNKGNFPGRFSGRQFSNSRSEMNVSTLELGDSALYLCASSNPQGGEQYFGPGTRLTVT.

As concerns this clone: Germline and junction disagree at one end, which may indicate a read error. The rearrangement links TRBV2 to TRBJ2-2; 10 bases match TRBD1. This CDR3 has 15 residues. CDR1 SNHLY and CDR2 FYNNEI come from the germline V gene. CDR3 protein: CASRMGQGNAGELFF. The CDR3 nucleotides read TGTGCCAGCAGAATGGGACAGGGGAACGCCGGGGAGCTGTTTTTT. Drawing the rest from reference TRBV2 and TRBJ2-2, the complete variable domain is EPEVTQTPSHQVTQMGQEVILRCVPISNHLYFYWYRQILGQKVEFLVSFYNNEISEKSEIFDDQFSVERPDGSNFTLKIRSTKLEDSAMYFCASRMGQGNAGELFFGEGSRLTVL.

This chain uses TRBV6-2 or TRBV6-3 with TRBJ2-1; 11 nucleotides match TRBD2. After removal of 6 bases from V and 10 bases from J, the junction contained 5 bases not matched to a gene. This CDR3 contains 13 residues. CDR1 and CDR2 from the germline V gene are MNHEY and SVGEGT. This CDR3 is CASSPGTSGEQFF. The CDR3 DNA sequence: TGTGCCAGCAGCCCTGGGACTAGCGGAGAGCAGTTCTTC.

The CDR3 reads CASSSMDRNYGYTF. For the CDR3, the DNA is TGTGCCAGCAGTTCCATGGACAGAAACTATGGCTACACCTTC. V usage is TRBV6-5 and J usage is TRBJ1-2, with a weak D call TRBD1 (6 bases). Germline values: CDR1 MNHEY, CDR2 SVGAGI. V lost 4 bases to trimming and J lost 2 bases, with 11 bases between them. This CDR3 is built from 14 residues.